The rows below give T cell receptor beta chains drawn from one sample of a study of blood T cell repertoires in COVID-19. The repertoire was sequenced with immunoSEQ multiplex PCR; TCRdb's copy has only in-frame clones and lacks some. The sample consists of 85,000 to 100,000 clones, roughly nine tenths of them appearing once. The sample consisted of peripheral blood. The receptors come from a woman in her fifties or sixties with COVID-19, enrolled during active disease. Each CDR3 is given with its conserved first and last residue. The order of the fields is D gene, J gene, V gene, clone size, CDR3 DNA, CDR3 protein. D genes are given only for firm matches. Size is omitted from some rows. Given values are once, few, many or a class for expanded clones.

- | TRBJ1-5 | TRBV9 | - | TGTGCCAGCAGCGTAGGCACGGGAGACGCCCAGCATTTT | CASSVGTGDAQHF
TRBD1 | TRBJ2-1 | TRBV6-5 | - | TGTGCCAGCAGCCAGGACAGGGTCAATGAGCAGTTCTTC | CASSQDRVNEQFF
- | TRBJ1-5 | TRBV7-2 | - | TGTGCCAGCAGCGACTATTATCAGCCCCAGCATTTT | CASSDYYQPQHF
- | TRBJ1-6 | TRBV27 | - | TGTGCCAGCAGTTTTTCCCTTCCGGGTAGCTCCTATAATTCACCCCTCCACTTT | CASSFSLPGSSYNSPLHF
- | TRBJ2-5 | TRBV27 | - | TGTGCCAGCGGTCGAAACGGGGAGACCCAGTACTTC | CASGRNGETQYF
- | TRBJ2-3 | TRBV6-5 | - | TGTGCCAGCAGTTCCCGACAGAGTACAGATACGCAGTATTTT | CASSSRQSTDTQYF
- | TRBJ1-5 | TRBV27 | - | TGTGCCAGCAGTCCTAATGGGATACTAGATCAGCCCCAGCATTTT | CASSPNGILDQPQHF
- | TRBJ1-3 | TRBV12-3/TRBV12-4 | - | TGTGCCAGCAGTTCCCGGGGGAACACCATATATTTT | CASSSRGNTIYF
TRBD2 | TRBJ2-2 | TRBV9 | - | TGTGCCAGCAGCCTCACGGGGGGGCCGAACACCGGGGAGCTGTTTTTT | CASSLTGGPNTGELFF
TRBD1 | TRBJ2-1 | TRBV9 | - | TGTGCCAGCAGCGGTAGCCCGGGCTTAGGACAGGGGGGGTCCTACAATGAGCAGTTCTTC | CASSGSPGLGQGGSYNEQFF
- | TRBJ1-3 | TRBV30 | - | TGTGCCTGGAGTGTACGGGTTCCGGGAAACACCATATATTTT | CAWSVRVPGNTIYF
TRBD2 | TRBJ2-3 | TRBV2 | - | TGTGCCAGCAGCCTACTAGCGGGGGTAGATACGCAGTATTTT | CASSLLAGVDTQYF
- | TRBJ1-3 | TRBV5-6 | - | TGTGCCAGCAGCTTGGCAGGGGTTATCACCATATATTTT | CASSLAGVITIYF
- | TRBJ1-6 | TRBV30 | few | TGTGCCTGGAGTGTTGGTCACAAAAATTCACCCCTCCACTTT | CAWSVGHKNSPLHF
- | TRBJ1-2 | TRBV9 | - | TGTGCCAGCAGCCCATATGCCAGGGGAATTTCTAACTATGGCTACACCTTC | CASSPYARGISNYGYTF
- | TRBJ1-3 | TRBV4-1 | - | TGCGCCAGCAGCCAAGACAGGGGCTCTGGAAACACCATATATTTT | CASSQDRGSGNTIYF
TRBD1 | TRBJ2-7 | TRBV9 | - | TGTGCCAGCAGTGCCCAGGTGGGACAGGGGGGGACCTACGAGCAGTACTTC | CASSAQVGQGGTYEQYF
TRBD1 | TRBJ1-3 | TRBV6-5 | - | TGTGCCAGCAGCCGGGGACAGAGAGGAAACACCATATATTTT | CASSRGQRGNTIYF
- | TRBJ2-1 | TRBV7-9 | few | TGTGCCAGCAGCTCCCCGGGACTTGTAGTGGGTGTGGGTGAGCAGTTCTTC | CASSSPGLVVGVGEQFF
TRBD2 | TRBJ2-3 | TRBV6-5 | - | TGTGCCTCTCGGGAGGGGGGAACGAGCACAGATACGCAGTATTTT | CASREGGTSTDTQYF
- | TRBJ1-6 | TRBV5-1 | - | TGCGCCACCGCTAAAGGGGAGGTGGGTTCACCCCTCCACTTT | CATAKGEVGSPLHF
- | TRBJ1-1 | TRBV10-3 | - | TGTGCCATCAGTGAGGGGGACAATGAAGCTTTCTTT | CAISEGDNEAFF
TRBD1 | TRBJ1-5 | TRBV5-1 | - | TGCGCCAGCAGCGAAGGACAGGGCAATCAGCCCCAGCATTTT | CASSEGQGNQPQHF
- | TRBJ2-7 | TRBV7-9 | few | TGTGCCAGCACAAGGGACATCTCCTACGAGCAGTACTTC | CASTRDISYEQYF
TRBD1 | TRBJ1-5 | TRBV6-5 | - | TGTGCCAGCAGACGGGACAGGAGTAGCAATCAGCCCCAGCATTTT | CASRRDRSSNQPQHF
- | TRBJ1-1 | TRBV5-1 | - | TGCGCCAGCAGCTTGGGGGGCGGTAGGACTGAAGCTTTCTTT | CASSLGGGRTEAFF
TRBD1 | TRBJ2-1 | TRBV28 | - | TGTGCCAGCAGTCTCCCGGACAGGCGGAATGAGCAGTTCTTC | CASSLPDRRNEQFF
- | TRBJ1-4 | TRBV9 | - | TGTGCCAGCAGCCCCCCCGGGATGGGAAAACTGTTTTTT | CASSPPGMGKLFF
TRBD1 | TRBJ1-1 | TRBV4-2 | - | TGTGCCAGCAGCCAAGGAGGACAGGGGTACACTGAAGCTTTCTTT | CASSQGGQGYTEAFF
TRBD2 | TRBJ2-5 | TRBV5-6 | - | TGTGCCAGCAGCTACCAGCGGGGGAGGGAAGAGACCCAGTACTTC | CASSYQRGREETQYF
TRBD1 | TRBJ2-7 | TRBV19 | once | TGTGCCAGTAGGTCGCCCGGACAGGGCGGCCAGCGGCAGTACTTC | CASRSPGQGGQRQYF
TRBD1 | TRBJ1-2 | TRBV30 | - | TGTGCCTGGAGTTCGGGCAGGGGGAACTATGGCTACACCTTC | CAWSSGRGNYGYTF
- | TRBJ2-5 | TRBV25-1 | few | TGTGCCAGCAGTGTGCCAGGGCAAGAGACCCAGTACTTC | CASSVPGQETQYF
- | TRBJ2-5 | TRBV18 | - | TGTGCCAGCTCCCCGGGGGGCAGTAGACTCCAAGAGACCCAGTACTTC | CASSPGGSRLQETQYF
- | TRBJ1-2 | TRBV5-1 | - | TGCGCCAGCAGCCGGGGAGGTGTCAGAACTAACTATGGCTACACCTTC | CASSRGGVRTNYGYTF
TRBD2 | TRBJ2-1 | TRBV5-1 | - | TGCGCCAGCAGCGAGCGGGGAGACTACAATGAGCAGTTCTTC | CASSERGDYNEQFF
TRBD1 | TRBJ1-6 | TRBV6-2/TRBV6-3 | - | TGTGCCAGCAGTTTAGGCAGGGGGAATTCACCCCTCCACTTT | CASSLGRGNSPLHF
- | TRBJ2-3 | TRBV23-1 | - | TGCGAATATGGGCCAGTTTGCACAGATACGCAGTATTTT | CEYGPVCTDTQYF